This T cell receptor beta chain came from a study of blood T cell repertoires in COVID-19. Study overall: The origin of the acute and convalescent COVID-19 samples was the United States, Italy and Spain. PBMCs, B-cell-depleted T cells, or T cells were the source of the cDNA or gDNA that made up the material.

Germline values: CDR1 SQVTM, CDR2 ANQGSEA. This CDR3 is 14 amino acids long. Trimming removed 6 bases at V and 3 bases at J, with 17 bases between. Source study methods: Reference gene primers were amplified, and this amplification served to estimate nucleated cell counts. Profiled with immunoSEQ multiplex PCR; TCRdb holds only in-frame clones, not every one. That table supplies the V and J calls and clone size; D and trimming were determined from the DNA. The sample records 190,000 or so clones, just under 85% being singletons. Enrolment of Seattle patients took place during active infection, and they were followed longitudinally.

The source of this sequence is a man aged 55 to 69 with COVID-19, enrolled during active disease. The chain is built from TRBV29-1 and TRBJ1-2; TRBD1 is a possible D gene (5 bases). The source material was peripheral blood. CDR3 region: CSVGPKEGYYGYTF. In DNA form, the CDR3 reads TGCAGCGTGGGCCCTAAGGAGGGGTACTATGGCTACACCTTC.